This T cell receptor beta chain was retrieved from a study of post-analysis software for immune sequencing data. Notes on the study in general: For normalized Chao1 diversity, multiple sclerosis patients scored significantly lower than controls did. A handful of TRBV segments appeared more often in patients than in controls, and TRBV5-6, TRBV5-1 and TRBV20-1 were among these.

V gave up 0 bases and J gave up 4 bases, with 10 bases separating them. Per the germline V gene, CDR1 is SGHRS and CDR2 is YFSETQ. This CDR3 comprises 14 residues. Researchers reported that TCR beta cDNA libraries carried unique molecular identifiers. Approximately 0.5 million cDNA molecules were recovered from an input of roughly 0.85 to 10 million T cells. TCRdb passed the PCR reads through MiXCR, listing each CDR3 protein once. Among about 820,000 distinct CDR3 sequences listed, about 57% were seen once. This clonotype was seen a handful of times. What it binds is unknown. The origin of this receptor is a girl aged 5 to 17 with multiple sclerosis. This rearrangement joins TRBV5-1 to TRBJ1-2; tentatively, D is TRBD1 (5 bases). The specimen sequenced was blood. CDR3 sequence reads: CASSLDRHPYGYTF. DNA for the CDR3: TGCGCCAGCAGCTTGGACAGGCATCCCTATGGCTACACCTTC.